The clone carrying this T cell receptor (beta chain) has a count of ten or more. TCR libraries were built in bulk with a published protocol and specific TCR primers. TCRdb recomputed calls from the PCR reads with MiXCR, one row per CDR3 protein. The sample consists of about 640,000 distinct CDR3 sequences, about 20% of them appearing once. This sample was included in a study of molecular identifiers for immune sequencing clone quantification. The length of the CDR3 is 15 residues. Germline V CDR1 and CDR2: LGHNA, YSLEER. The V and J ends lost 0 bases and 1 base respectively, with 9 bases between them.

What was sequenced was naive CD8+ T cells from blood, with Jurkat cell RNA spiked in. The sample's subset: FACS-sorted CD8+CD4-CCR7+CD45RA+ naive T cells. The source is a human donor in good health. Some libraries in this study had Jurkat cell RNA spiked in. This rearrangement joins TRBV4-3 to TRBJ2-5, with D tentatively TRBD1 (5 bases). CDR3 sequence: CASSQDLTVQETQYF. Here the CDR3 DNA reads TGCGCCAGCAGCCAAGATTTGACAGTCCAAGAGACCCAGTACTTC.